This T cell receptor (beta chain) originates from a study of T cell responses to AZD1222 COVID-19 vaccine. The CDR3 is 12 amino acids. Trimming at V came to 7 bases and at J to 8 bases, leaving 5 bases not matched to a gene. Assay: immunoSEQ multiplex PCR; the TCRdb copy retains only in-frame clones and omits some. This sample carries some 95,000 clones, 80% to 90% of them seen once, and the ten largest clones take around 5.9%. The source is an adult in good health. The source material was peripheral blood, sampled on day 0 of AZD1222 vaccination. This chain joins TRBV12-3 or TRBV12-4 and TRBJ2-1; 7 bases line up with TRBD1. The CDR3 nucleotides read TGTGCCAGCACGGACAGGTTCGATGAGCAGTTCTTC. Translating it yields CASTDRFDEQFF.